This T cell receptor beta chain appears in the sequencing data of a study of blood T cell repertoires in COVID-19. Study details: Donors in the United States, Italy and Spain gave samples during acute or convalescent COVID-19.

The CDR3 has 14 residues. Germline V gene lookup returns CDR1 SEHNR and CDR2 FQNEAQ (reference sequence). V dropped 3 bases and J dropped 4 bases, with 12 bases sitting between them. Source study methods: Nucleated cell number was recorded as an estimate derived from reference gene primer amplification. Only in-frame clones appear in the TCRdb table, and some are missing; sequencing was by immunoSEQ multiplex PCR. Clone size and V and J calls were adopted from that table, with D and trimming inferred from the DNA. The sample records about 260,000 clones, 80% to 90% being singletons. The sample comprised peripheral blood. The source of this sequence is a woman aged 45-59 years with acute or convalescent COVID-19. This rearrangement joins TRBV7-9 to TRBJ1-1, with a weak D call TRBD1 (5 bases). CDR3 DNA sequence: TGTGCCAGCAGCTTGGGTGGGGGGAGCACTGAAGCTTTCTTT. Its translation: CASSLGGGSTEAFF. Complete variable domain (other parts from reference TRBV7-9 and TRBJ1-1): DTGVSQNPRHKITKRGQNVTFRCDPISEHNRLYWYRQTLGQGPEFLTYFQNEAQLEKSRLLSDRFSAERPKGSFSTLEIQRTEQGDSAMYLCASSLGGGSTEAFFGQGTRLTVV.